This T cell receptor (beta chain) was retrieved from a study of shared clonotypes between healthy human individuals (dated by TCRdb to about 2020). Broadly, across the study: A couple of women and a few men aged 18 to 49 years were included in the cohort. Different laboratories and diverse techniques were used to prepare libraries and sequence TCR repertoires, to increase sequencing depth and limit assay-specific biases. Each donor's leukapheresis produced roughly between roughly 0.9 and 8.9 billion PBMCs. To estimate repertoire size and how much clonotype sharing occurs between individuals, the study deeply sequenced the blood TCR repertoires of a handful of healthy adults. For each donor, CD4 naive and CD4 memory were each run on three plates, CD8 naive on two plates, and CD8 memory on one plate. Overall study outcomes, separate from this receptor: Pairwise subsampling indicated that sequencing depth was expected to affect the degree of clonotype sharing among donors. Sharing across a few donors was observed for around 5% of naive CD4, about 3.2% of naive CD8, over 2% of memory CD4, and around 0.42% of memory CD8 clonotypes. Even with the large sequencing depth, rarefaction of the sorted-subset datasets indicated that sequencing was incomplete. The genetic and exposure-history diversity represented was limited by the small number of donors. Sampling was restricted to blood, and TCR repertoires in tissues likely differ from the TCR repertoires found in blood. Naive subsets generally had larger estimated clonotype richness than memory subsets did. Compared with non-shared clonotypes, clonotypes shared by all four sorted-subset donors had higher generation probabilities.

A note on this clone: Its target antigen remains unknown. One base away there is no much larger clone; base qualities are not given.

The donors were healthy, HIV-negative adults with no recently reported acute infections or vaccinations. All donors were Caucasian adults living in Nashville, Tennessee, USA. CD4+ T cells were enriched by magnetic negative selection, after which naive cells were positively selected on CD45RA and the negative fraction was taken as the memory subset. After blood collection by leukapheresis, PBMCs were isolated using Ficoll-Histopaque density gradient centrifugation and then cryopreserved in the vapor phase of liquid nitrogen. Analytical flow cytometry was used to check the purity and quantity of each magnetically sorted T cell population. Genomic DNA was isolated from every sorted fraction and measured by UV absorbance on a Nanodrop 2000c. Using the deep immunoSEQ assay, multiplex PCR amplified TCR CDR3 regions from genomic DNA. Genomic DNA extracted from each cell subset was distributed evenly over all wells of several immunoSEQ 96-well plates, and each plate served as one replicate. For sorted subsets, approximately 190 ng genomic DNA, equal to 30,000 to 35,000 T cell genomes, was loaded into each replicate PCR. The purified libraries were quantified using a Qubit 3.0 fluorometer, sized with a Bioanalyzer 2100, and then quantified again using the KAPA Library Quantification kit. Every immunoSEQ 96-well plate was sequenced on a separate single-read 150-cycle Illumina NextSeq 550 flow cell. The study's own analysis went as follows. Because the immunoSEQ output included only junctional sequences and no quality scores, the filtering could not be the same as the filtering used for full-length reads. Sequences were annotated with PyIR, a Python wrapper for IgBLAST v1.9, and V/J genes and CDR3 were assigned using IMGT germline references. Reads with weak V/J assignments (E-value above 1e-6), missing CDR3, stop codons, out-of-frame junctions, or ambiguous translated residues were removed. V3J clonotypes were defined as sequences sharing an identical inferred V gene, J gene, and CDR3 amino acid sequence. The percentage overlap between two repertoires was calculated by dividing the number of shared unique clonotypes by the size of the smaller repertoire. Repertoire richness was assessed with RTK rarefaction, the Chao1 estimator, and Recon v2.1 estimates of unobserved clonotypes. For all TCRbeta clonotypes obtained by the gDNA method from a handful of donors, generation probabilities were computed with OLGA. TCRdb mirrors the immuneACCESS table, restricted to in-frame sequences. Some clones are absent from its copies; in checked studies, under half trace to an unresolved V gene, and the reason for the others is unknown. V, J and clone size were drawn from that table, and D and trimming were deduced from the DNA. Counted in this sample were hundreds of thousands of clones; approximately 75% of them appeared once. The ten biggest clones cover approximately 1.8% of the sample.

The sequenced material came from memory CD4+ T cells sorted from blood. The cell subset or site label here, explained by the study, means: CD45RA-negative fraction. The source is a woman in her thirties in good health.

The CDR3 here reads CASSLDSSGYTF. The nucleotides are TGTGCCAGCAGCCTCGACAGCTCTGGCTACACCTTC. Recombination connected TRBV5-4 to TRBJ1-2, with TRBD1 tentatively as D gene (5 bases match). The CDR3 has 12 amino acids, counting the end cysteine and phenylalanine. Solely the CDR3 DNA is kept, with 36 bases framed from the first base. From the germline V gene (reference sequence), CDR1 is SGHNT and CDR2 is YYREEE. At the junction V is shortened by 4 bases and J by 7 bases, with 11 bases in between.